These 10 T cell receptor beta chains share one sample of origin, sequenced in a study of T cells after yellow fever vaccination (dated by TCRdb to the late 2010s). The treatment or condition label corresponds to: live attenuated yellow fever vaccine strain. Preparation of the library involved 5' RACE. Reads for this sample came from an Illumina NovaSeq 6000. The public reads were quality trimmed at Q25 with fastp and then assembled into clones with MiXCR by TCRdb, keeping productive beta chains. Each entry is one CDR3 protein sequence, shown with its most common DNA and genes. Within this sample are fewer than 450,000 distinct CDR3 sequences, with approximately 4% of them counted one time only. Roughly 24% of the sample comes from the top ten. Sequenced here: PBMCs, sampled 5 days after the yellow fever booster vaccination. These receptors all come from a man aged 18 to 30 who received the YFV17D yellow fever vaccine.

The chain links TRBV20-1 to TRBJ1-2; D call uncertain. This CDR3 has 13 amino acids. In germline, CDR1 is DFQATT, CDR2 SNEGSKA (reference sequence). V was clipped by 3 bases and J by 2 bases, with 10 bases between them. As DNA, the CDR3 is TGCAGTGCTAGGTCTAAACGGAACTATGGCTACACCTTC. Translation: CSARSKRNYGYTF.

This clonotype was seen only a few times. The chain joins TRBV6-5 to TRBJ1-4; D call uncertain. The CDR3 is made up of 14 amino acids. V shed 8 bases and J shed 7 bases, with 17 bases lying between them. The V gene's germline CDR1 is MNHEY and CDR2 SVGAGI. The CDR3 spells CASAEKRAVEKLFF. In DNA form, the CDR3 reads TGTGCCAGCGCGGAAAAAAGGGCGGTTGAAAAACTGTTTTTT.

This clonotype was observed at least ten times. The chain couples TRBV7-2 to TRBJ2-7; D gene unclear. The germline V gene has CDR1 SGHTA and CDR2 FQGNSA. Trimming took 1 base from V and 2 from J, leaving 15 bases between them. This CDR3 has 16 residues. The CDR3, as DNA: TGTGCCAGCAGCTTAGAGGTTTCGGCGGTAGCCTACGAGCAGTACTTC. Translated: CASSLEVSAVAYEQYF.

This clonotype was picked up a small number of times. The chain has TRBV27 and TRBJ1-4; perhaps TRBD1 as D (5 bases). CDR3 length: 16 residues. CDR1 and CDR2 (germline): MNHEY, SMNVEV (reference sequence). Trimming took 6 bases from V and 2 from J, leaving 16 bases between them. DNA for the CDR3: TGTGCCAGCAGACCTCGGGAAGGGGTGACTAATGAAAAACTGTTTTTT. It codes for CASRPREGVTNEKLFF.

This clonotype was counted ten times or more. This chain uses TRBV5-1 with TRBJ2-7; 10 bases line up with TRBD1. The germline gives CDR1 SGHRS, CDR2 YFSETQ. V was pared by 0 bases and J by 5 bases, with 2 bases of the junction left unmatched. The CDR3 loop spans 14 amino acids. CDR3 in DNA: TGCGCCAGCAGCTTGGGACAGGGGGCAGACGAGCAGTACGTC. This gives the protein CASSLGQGADEQYV.

This clonotype was seen ten or more times. The chain couples TRBV9 to TRBJ2-3; D might be TRBD2 (5 bases). The germline CDR1 and CDR2 sequences are SGDLS and YYNGEE. The V gene lost 0 bases and the J gene lost 2 bases, with 13 bases spanning the gap. The CDR3 runs to 16 residues. In DNA form, the CDR3 reads TGTGCCAGCAGCGTAGAGCTGAGGGCGTACACAGATACGCAGTATTTT. This sequence encodes CASSVELRAYTDTQYF.

The chain has TRBV7-3 and TRBJ2-3; the D is unclear. The CDR3 covers 13 residues. CDR1 and CDR2 (germline): SGHTA, FQGTGA. V gave up 1 base and J gave up 4 bases, with 6 bases separating them. The CDR3 nucleotides read TGTGCCAGCAGCTTAAAGCCGGCAGATACGCAGTATTTT. Translation gives CASSLKPADTQYF.

Only a few counts were recorded for this clonotype. The chain carries TRBV12-3 or TRBV12-4 and TRBJ2-1; maybe TRBD2 (5 bases). V shed 4 bases and J shed 5 bases, with 12 bases lying between them. The CDR3 totals 14 residues. The chain's CDR3 is CASSSLGRNNEQFF. CDR3 DNA: TGTGCCAGCAGTTCCTTGGGGAGAAACAATGAGCAGTTCTTC.

At least ten counts were recorded for this clonotype. The rearrangement uses TRBV14 and TRBJ2-1; D unresolved. Germline CDR1 is SGHDN and CDR2 is FVKESK. Trimming shortened V by 8 bases and J by 5 bases, and 7 bases separated the two germline ends. The CDR3 extends over 11 amino acids. The CDR3 region is CASGWDNEQFF. The CDR3 nucleotides are TGTGCCAGCGGGTGGGACAATGAGCAGTTCTTC.

This clonotype was detected many times. The chain couples TRBV5-1 to TRBJ1-1; D might be TRBD1 (6 bases). The ends were cut back, 5 bases at V and 2 bases at J, with 13 bases in the middle. The V gene's germline CDR1 is SGHRS and CDR2 YFSETQ. This CDR3 region has 14 residues. As DNA, the CDR3 is TGCGCCAGCAGGACTACAGGGATCAACACTGAAGCTTTCTTT. It translates to CASRTTGINTEAFF.